This T cell receptor beta chain appears in the sequencing data of a study of blood T cell repertoires in COVID-19. Study-wide context: Samples taken during acute and convalescent COVID-19 were collected in the United States, Italy and Spain. T cells, B-cell-depleted T cells, or PBMCs provided the cDNA or gDNA that served as material.

Source study methods: Estimated nucleated cell counts came from reference gene primer amplification. Profiling relied on immunoSEQ multiplex PCR, and the TCRdb table lists in-frame clones only, not all of them. D and trimming come from the DNA, and the V and J calls and clone size come from that table. The sample has a few hundred thousand clones, over 75% seen once. This CDR3 spans 15 amino acids. The germline gives CDR1 MNHEY, CDR2 SMNVEV (reference sequence). V lost 6 bases and J lost 10; bases outside the gene matches: 11. During active infection, Seattle patients enrolled and were then monitored through disease.

Material: peripheral blood. This clonotype was obtained from a human donor with COVID-19, enrolled during active disease. The donor label of this sample is uncertain. The rearrangement uses TRBV27 and TRBJ1-6; 8 nucleotides align to TRBD1. Written as DNA, the CDR3 is TGTGCCAGCAGGGGAGCGACAGGGGCGAGATCACCCCTCCACTTT. It specifies CASRGATGARSPLHF.